This record looks at one T cell receptor beta chain sequence and its context. This clone has a handful of counts. No antigen is known for it. No much larger clone exists at a distance of one base, and base qualities are not known. One collaborating source in Seattle enrolled patients while the patients were actively infected and followed the patients over time throughout the course of disease. Each collaborating institution followed its own protocols to collect whole blood in K2EDTA tubes. Collaborator samples were shipped for TCRbeta analysis as frozen whole blood, isolated PBMCs, or DNA extracted from either sample type. The sample is drawn from a study of blood T cell repertoires in COVID-19 (dated by TCRdb to 2020 to 2021). About the full investigation: Collaborator samples came from the United States, Italy and Spain and covered acute and convalescent phases of COVID-19. The material from the prospective study consisted of cDNA or gDNA derived from T cells, B-cell-depleted T cells, or PBMCs. The dataset comprised deeply sampled blood TCRbeta repertoires from subjects exposed to, actively infected with, or recovered from COVID-19. The repertoires were released in a freely available public database intended as a resource for research on the immune response to SARS-CoV-2. The samples were drawn from the first 160 participants of the ongoing ImmuneRACE study and from about 1,200 subjects provided by 6 global collaborators. Nearly every sample came with metadata listing a de-identified subject ID, COVID-19 status, age in years and sex. Where available, HLA class I and class II types were taken from metadata supplied by the sample provider and were not determined by assay-based typing. The paper as a whole reports these results and caveats: The quantity of clinical and demographic metadata differed by source and by participant and was supplied without curation.

V loses 2 bases, J loses 1 base, and the germline ends lie 12 bases apart. The CDR3 holds 16 amino acids from the cysteine to the phenylalanine. Here the CDR3 DNA is all that survives: 48 bases in frame from base 1. CDR1 and CDR2 (KGHSH, LQKENI) derive from the germline V gene. TCRbeta CDR3 regions were amplified from genomic DNA by means of the immunoSEQ Assay, a bias-controlled multiplex PCR. The paper's data handling went like this. Nucleated cell counts per sample were estimated from amplification of reference gene primers within the assay. To quantify the absolute abundance of each unique TCRbeta CDR3 rearrangement, sequence reads were collapsed and filtered. For each sample, productive Simpson clonality was calculated by taking the square root of Simpson's diversity index across productive rearrangements. As stored in TCRdb, this immuneACCESS dataset retains in-frame rearrangements with V and J assigned. A fraction of the clones does not appear; measured against another copy, unresolved V genes explain less than half of the discrepancy, and the remainder lacks a known reason. V and J calls and clone size come straight from that table; D and trimming were deduced from the DNA. The sample table records 95,000 to 150,000 clones; 90% of these occur just once. Of the sample, 3.8% falls within the top ten clones.

The sequenced material came from peripheral blood. This TCR came from a woman between 55 and 75 years old with COVID-19, enrolled during active disease. This receptor chain uses TRBV18 and TRBJ2-1, and perhaps TRBD2 as D gene, on 5 matching bases. Here the CDR3 is given as CASSPFGERSYNEQFF. The nucleotides are TGTGCCAGCTCACCATTCGGGGAGAGATCCTACAATGAGCAGTTCTTC.